The entry below gives a single T cell receptor beta chain sequence along with its context. Its antigen is not identified. This sample was included in a study of OX40 agonist ivuxolimab in advanced cancers. Overall study context: An anti-OX40 (CD134) antibody with agonistic activity, ivuxolimab, was administered to patients. Hepatocellular carcinoma, melanoma, renal cell or head and neck cancer was diagnosed in the dose-escalation patients. One patient with hepatocellular carcinoma and two with cutaneous melanoma, three in all, had partial responses. General observations from the study: Blood T cells, both CD4+ and CD8+, expanded clonally by week 6 at 0.1 to 3.0 mg/kg.

Germline V gene lookup returns CDR1 SGHRS and CDR2 YFSETQ. There are 15 residues in the CDR3. Trimming cost V 3 bases and J 6 bases, with 18 bases left between them. Clones were sequenced by immunoSEQ multiplex PCR, and TCRdb holds only the in-frame ones, with some missing. This table holds 90,000 or so clones, 85% to 90% found once. V gene TRBV5-1 combines with J gene TRBJ1-1; TRBD1 might be the D (5 bases). The sample here was CD4+ or CD8+ T cells sorted from blood, taken in a trial of the OX40 agonist ivuxolimab. The receptor comes from an adult with an advanced solid tumor such as melanoma, head and neck, liver or kidney cancer. CDR3 sequence (DNA): TGCGCCAGCAGCTCGGGGGGAGATCTTGGCGCTGAAGCTTTCTTT. Amino acids: CASSSGGDLGAEAFF.